The 32 T cell receptor beta chains below all came from one sample that was sequenced in a study of blood T cells in healthy people across ages. The second PCR ran 7 to 11 cycles with a sample-barcoded 5' primer and J-beta primers. TCRdb re-derived calls from the 5' RACE reads in MiXCR, one entry per CDR3 protein. The profile shows approximately 780,000 distinct CDR3 sequences, approximately 24% of them singletons. The data were also submitted as part of a second study, on T cells of mothers and their children.

Sequencing input: blood. Every receptor here comes from a boy aged 10-17 years in good health.

The chain employs TRBV7-3 and TRBJ2-1; no clear D. V lost 1 base and J lost 8, with 12 bases in between. Per the germline V gene, CDR1 is SGHTA and CDR2 is FQGTGA. This CDR3 is built from 14 residues. The DNA of the CDR3 is TGTGCCAGCAGCTTAAAGGCTGGTCTCGATGAGCAGTTCTTC. Encoded protein: CASSLKAGLDEQFF.

This clonotype occurred a few times. This chain links TRBV6-5 with TRBJ2-5; D uncertain. The CDR3 runs to 12 residues. V dropped 0 bases and J dropped 7 bases, with 6 bases sitting between them. Germline V CDR1 and CDR2: MNHEY, SVGAGI. CDR3 protein: CASSYSGRTQYF. The CDR3 nucleotides are TGTGCCAGCAGTTACTCGGGTCGGACCCAGTACTTC.

This chain uses TRBV24-1 with TRBJ2-3; no reliable D call. CDR1 is KGHDR and CDR2 is SFDVKD in the germline V gene. The CDR3 consists of 13 residues. V lost 1 base and J 4 bases, leaving 5 bases between the germline ends. The CDR3 is CATSDFVADTQYF. The CDR3 DNA follows: TGTGCCACCAGTGATTTCGTAGCAGATACGCAGTATTTT.

Comment on this clonotype: Possible read error: a much larger clone is one base away. As DNA, the CDR3 is TGTGCCAGCAGCCCTCCTAGGACCAACCCCTACAATGAGCAGTTCTTC. Residues: CASSPPRTNPYNEQFF. This sequence joins TRBV7-6 and TRBJ2-1; D not certain. The V gene lost 5 bases and the J gene lost 2 bases, with 16 bases spanning the gap. Germline assignment: CDR1 SGHVS and CDR2 FNYEAQ. The CDR3 is made up of 16 amino acids.

In this sample, this clonotype turned up once. The CDR3 region is CASSLRDRGLNTEAFF. In nucleotides, the CDR3 is TGCGCCAGCAGCTTGAGGGACAGGGGGTTGAACACTGAAGCTTTCTTT. The chain uses TRBV5-1 and TRBJ1-1, with 11 bases that match TRBD1. Germline V lookup: CDR1 SGHRS, CDR2 YFSETQ. The CDR3 runs 16 residues. The ends lost 1 base at V and 0 bases at J; junction bases unmatched: 2.

The genes are TRBV7-2 and TRBJ1-2; D might be TRBD1 (6 bases). The CDR3 has 13 amino acids. Germline values: CDR1 SGHTA, CDR2 FQGNSA. The V end lost 5 bases, the J end lost 8 bases, and 15 bases lay between the germline ends. DNA for the CDR3: TGTGCCAGCAGCCTCGACAGGTTTCCGGGCTACACCTTC. The encoded protein is CASSLDRFPGYTF.

This clonotype was seen a handful of times. The J gene is TRBJ1-4, the V gene TRBV29-1; D is uncertain. The CDR3 has 12 amino acids. The ends were cut back, 4 bases at V and 6 bases at J, with 9 bases in the middle. The germline V gene encodes CDR1 SQVTM and CDR2 ANQGSEA. CDR3 sequence reads: CSVVATDEKLFF. The CDR3 region has the DNA TGCAGCGTTGTGGCCACAGATGAAAAACTGTTTTTT.

The rearrangement uses TRBV29-1 and TRBJ2-5; 10 positions match TRBD2. TRBJ2-1 explains the end of the DNA better; the J call may be wrong. The CDR3 sequence is 15 residues long. Germline V gene data show CDR1 as SQVTM and CDR2 as ANQGSEA. CDR3 DNA: TGCAGCGTTGGGCACCTAGCGGGGGATCCTAATGAGCAGTTCTTC. It codes for CSVGHLAGDPNEQFF.

The V call is TRBV13, the J call TRBJ2-5; 15 bases map to TRBD2. The CDR3 extends over 16 amino acids. The J segment lost 11 bases and the V segment lost 4 bases, leaving 11 bases of the junction unmatched. CDR1 and CDR2 from the germline V gene are PRHDT and FYEKMQ (reference sequence). CDR3 DNA: TGTGCCAGCAGCTCCGGGACTAGCGGGGGGCCGCGGGAGCAGTACTTC. Translating gives CASSSGTSGGPREQYF.

With respect to this clonotype: A read error may explain this, as a much larger clone is one base away. The V call is TRBV6-6, the J call TRBJ2-7; D unclear. Germline V gene sequence: CDR1 MNHNY, CDR2 SVGAGI (reference sequence). This CDR3 spans 13 amino acids. CDR3 sequence reads: CASSRLGEYDQYF. The CDR3 region has the DNA TGTGCCAGCAGTCGACTCGGAGAGTACGATCAGTACTTC.

This clonotype occurred a few times. This CDR3 reads CASSLPSSSGTADTQYF. The CDR3 DNA sequence: TGTGCCAGCAGCTTACCCTCTAGTAGTGGGACGGCAGATACGCAGTATTTT. The chain carries TRBV7-9 and TRBJ2-3, with D possibly called TRBD1 or TRBD2 (5 bases each). V was clipped by 2 bases and J by 4 bases, with 19 bases between them. The CDR3 is 17 amino acids. The germline V gene encodes CDR1 SEHNR and CDR2 FQNEAQ (reference sequence).

The chain couples TRBV6-1 to TRBJ2-7; 7 nucleotides match TRBD2. There are 13 residues in the CDR3. J lost 2 bases, V lost 6 bases, and 4 bases had no gene match. CDR1 and CDR2 (germline): MNHNS, SASEGT. CDR3 amino acids: CASRGLVAYEQYF. CDR3 bases: TGTGCCAGCAGAGGACTAGTCGCCTACGAGCAGTACTTC.

This clonotype was found a few times. J is TRBJ2-2 and V is TRBV2; weak D call: TRBD1 (6 bases). V gave up 3 bases and J gave up 2 bases, with 10 bases separating them. Germline CDR1 is SNHLY and CDR2 is FYNNEI. This CDR3 is 15 amino acids long. Written as DNA, the CDR3 is TGTGCCAGCAGTGAGCGTGGGGGCAACACCGGGGAGCTGTTTTTT. This codes for CASSERGGNTGELFF.

This clonotype showed up just a few times. The V gene is TRBV20-1, the J gene TRBJ2-3; possible D gene TRBD1, 5 bases. CDR3 length: 17 residues. Per the germline V gene, CDR1 is DFQATT and CDR2 is SNEGSKA (reference sequence). V was cut by 0 bases and J by 5 bases, with 21 bases left in between. As DNA, the CDR3 is TGCAGTGCTAGAGATTCGGCGACAGAACTCCGAAGAGATACGCAGTATTTT. This codes for CSARDSATELRRDTQYF.

This chain connects TRBV2 to TRBJ2-2, with 7 bases identical to TRBD2. Germline V gene sequence: CDR1 SNHLY, CDR2 FYNNEI. V was pared by 4 bases and J by 4 bases, with 3 bases of the junction left unmatched. This CDR3 comprises 14 residues. The CDR3 DNA reads as TGTGCCAGCAGTGGAGAGCGGGGCACCGGGGAGCTGTTTTTT. It encodes CASSGERGTGELFF. The variable domain in full, completed from reference TRBV2 and TRBJ2-2, reads EPEVTQTPSHQVTQMGQEVILRCVPISNHLYFYWYRQILGQKVEFLVSFYNNEISEKSEIFDDQFSVERPDGSNFTLKIRSTKLEDSAMYFCASSGERGTGELFFGEGSRLTVL.

As concerns this clonotype: Compared with germline, one end of the junction differs, possibly owing to a read error. The chain combines TRBV27 with TRBJ2-3; D assignment may be TRBD1 or TRBD2 (5 bases each). Germline V CDR1 and CDR2: MNHEY, SMNVEV (reference sequence). The CDR3 covers 17 residues. CDR3 coding DNA: TGTGCCAGCAGTTTATGGGCTTCGGGGCGTAGCACAGTTACGCAGTATTTT. Translated: CASSLWASGRSTVTQYF.

The chain couples TRBV20-1 to TRBJ2-1, with D maybe TRBD1 (6 bases). This CDR3 spans 14 amino acids. Germline V gene data show CDR1 as DFQATT and CDR2 as SNEGSKA (reference sequence). V was pared by 3 bases and J by 9 bases, with 18 bases between. Here the CDR3 reads CSARGAGAAGEQFF. The CDR3 bases are TGCAGTGCTAGGGGGGCAGGGGCCGCCGGTGAGCAGTTCTTC.

The gene calls are TRBV20-1 and TRBJ2-1, with D possibly being TRBD1 (6 bases). CDR1 and CDR2 from the germline V gene are DFQATT and SNEGSKA (reference sequence). The CDR3 length is 14 residues. V lost 0 bases, J lost 7 bases, and 13 bases lay in between. The CDR3 nucleotides are TGCAGTGCTAGAGACCCCGGGACAAAGAATGAGCAGTTCTTC. It codes for CSARDPGTKNEQFF.

This clonotype was counted a few times. The chain uses TRBV10-3 and TRBJ2-5; D may be TRBD2 (7 bases). V was cut by 0 bases and J by 2 bases, with 13 bases left in between. Germline V CDR1 and CDR2: ENHRY, SYGVKD. CDR3 size: 16 residues. The CDR3 region is CAISESGGARQETQYF. The CDR3 DNA follows: TGTGCCATCAGTGAGTCTGGGGGGGCGCGGCAAGAGACCCAGTACTTC.

The rearrangement links TRBV28 to TRBJ2-5; possible D gene TRBD1, 5 bases. V lost 4 bases, J lost 7 bases, and 22 bases lay in between. CDR1 and CDR2 (germline): MDHEN, SYDVKM. The CDR3 runs 16 residues. The CDR3 is CASSSKSGQERWTQYF. The CDR3 DNA sequence: TGTGCCAGCAGTTCCAAATCAGGGCAAGAGAGGTGGACCCAGTACTTC.

The chain combines TRBV13 with TRBJ2-5; TRBD1 matches 8 bases. CDR1 PRHDT and CDR2 FYEKMQ come from the germline V gene (reference sequence). With 5 bases clipped from V and 7 bases from J, the junction kept 9 bases outside the gene matches. The length of the CDR3 is 14 residues. Here the CDR3 DNA reads TGTGCCAGCAGCCGACGGACAGGGAAGGGGACCCAGTACTTC. It translates to CASSRRTGKGTQYF.

This clonotype appeared a few times. The rearrangement joins TRBV7-2 to TRBJ1-2, with D uncertain. CDR3 length: 14 amino acids. The germline V and J ends were trimmed by 5 bases and 4 bases, with 14 bases remaining between them. In germline, CDR1 is SGHTA, CDR2 FQGNSA. The CDR3 region has the DNA TGTGCCAGCAGCCTAGACCGGATTTCCTATGGCTACACCTTC. This encodes CASSLDRISYGYTF.

There are a few counts of this clonotype. V is TRBV20-1 and J is TRBJ2-5; D is perhaps TRBD1 or TRBD2 (5 bases each). Between the trimmed V and J ends, which lost 7 bases and 5 bases, there was a span of 20 bases. CDR1 and CDR2 from the germline V gene are DFQATT and SNEGSKA (reference sequence). The CDR3 consists of 14 residues. This CDR3 reads CSVRGATGQETQYF. CDR3 in DNA: TGCAGTGTAAGGGGAGCAACGGGGCAGGAGACCCAGTACTTC.

The CDR3 loop is CASSPPLSGVKSYEQYF. In nucleotides, the CDR3 is TGTGCCAGCAGTCCTCCTCTAAGCGGGGTGAAGTCCTACGAGCAGTACTTC. This chain links TRBV28 with TRBJ2-7, with 7 bases aligning to TRBD2. V shed 5 bases, J shed 1 base, and the junction held 14 bases outside the gene matches. Germline V gene sequence: CDR1 MDHEN, CDR2 SYDVKM. This CDR3 spans 17 amino acids.

J is TRBJ2-3 and V is TRBV18, with TRBD2 matching 9 bases. With 0 bases clipped from V and 1 base from J, the junction kept 5 bases outside the gene matches. CDR3 length: 17 residues. Germline CDR1 and CDR2: KGHSH and LQKENI. The CDR3 region is CASSPPGSGGRTDTQYF. The CDR3 DNA reads as TGTGCCAGCTCACCACCTGGAAGCGGGGGGCGCACAGATACGCAGTATTTT. Variable domain in full (rest from reference TRBV18 and TRBJ2-3): NAGVMQNPRHLVRRRGQEARLRCSPMKGHSHVYWYRQLPEEGLKFMVYLQKENIIDESGMPKERFSAEFPKEGPSILRIQQVVRGDSAAYFCASSPPGSGGRTDTQYFGPGTRLTVL.

This clonotype has just a few counts. V is TRBV9 and J is TRBJ1-1, with 7 bases lining up with TRBD1. From germline, CDR1 is SGDLS and CDR2 YYNGEE. The CDR3 is made up of 17 amino acids. Trimming took 1 base from V and 7 from J; bases not matched to a gene: 16. The CDR3 coding sequence is TGTGCCAGCAGCGTATCTCGCGAAGAAGGGGGCGGGGATGAAGCTTTCTTT. Translated: CASSVSREEGGGDEAFF.

The chain combines TRBV27 with TRBJ2-7, with D tentatively TRBD1 or TRBD2 (5 bases each). The CDR3 is made up of 13 amino acids. Germline V CDR1 and CDR2: MNHEY, SMNVEV (reference sequence). V lost 4 bases to trimming and J lost 6 bases, with 13 bases between them. CDR3 in amino acids: CASSWGPGSEQYF. CDR3 sequence (DNA): TGTGCCAGCAGTTGGGGCCCAGGGAGCGAGCAGTACTTC.

This chain uses TRBV12-3 or TRBV12-4 with TRBJ2-5; either TRBD1 or TRBD2 may supply D (6 bases each). The V gene lost 7 bases and the J gene lost 0 bases, with 9 bases spanning the gap. This CDR3 is built from 13 residues. The CDR3 bases are TGTGCCAGCATAGGGGGGTACCAAGAGACCCAGTACTTC. Amino acids: CASIGGYQETQYF.

The chain recombines TRBV12-3 or TRBV12-4 with TRBJ1-2; tentative D call: TRBD1 (5 bases). V lost 5 bases and J lost 4, with 17 bases in between. This CDR3 has 15 residues. In nucleotides, the CDR3 is TGTGCCAGCAGTGCCGGGGCAGGGCGTTTCTATGGCTACACCTTC. Translated, it gives CASSAGAGRFYGYTF.

As to this clonotype: One junction end does not reproduce the germline sequence, and a read error may be involved. Here the CDR3 DNA reads TGTGCCAGCAGATTCACAGGAGATACGGAGTATTTT. This encodes CASRFTGDTEYF. The rearrangement links TRBV12-3 or TRBV12-4 to TRBJ2-3, with D possibly matching TRBD1 (5 bases). The CDR3 extends over 12 amino acids.

This chain uses TRBV5-1 with TRBJ2-2, with a possible D match to TRBD1 (6 bases). The CDR3 contains 17 residues. Between the trimmed V and J ends, which lost 4 bases and 0 bases, there was a span of 16 bases. Germline-derived CDR1 and CDR2 are SGHRS and YFSETQ. CDR3 amino acids: CASSPSLGTTNTGELFF. The CDR3 nucleotides are TGCGCCAGCAGCCCATCCTTAGGGACAACGAACACCGGGGAGCTGTTTTTT.

V is TRBV7-9 and J is TRBJ2-3, with D unresolved. The germline V and J ends were trimmed by 3 bases and 2 bases, with 9 bases remaining between them. Germline V gives CDR1 SEHNR, CDR2 FQNEAQ (reference sequence). This CDR3 region has 14 residues. The chain's CDR3 is CASSFRVPTDTQYF. The CDR3 bases are TGTGCCAGCAGCTTCCGGGTTCCCACAGATACGCAGTATTTT.